This TCR beta chain comes out of a study of cytomegalovirus exposure and HLA in healthy donors. Study-wide background: Ancestry clustering placed more than 65% of around 400 genotyped donors in the Caucasian-associated cluster. The study, taken as a whole, reports: For most TCR sequences rarity was the rule, although some public TCRs occurred in many donors. TCR beta V- and J-gene trimming, according to a later analysis, was linked to a missense DCLRE1C variant.

The V and J ends lost 4 bases and 6 bases, in that order; junction bases with no gene match: 0. The CDR3 is made up of 13 amino acids. The germline CDR1 and CDR2 sequences are SGHAT and FQNNGV. Primers included in the PCR were 60 Vbeta and 13 Jbeta primers. Assay used: immunoSEQ multiplex PCR; TCRdb lists only in-frame clones, some missing. The sample consists of some 200,000 clones, 70% to 80% of them appearing once. A note on this clone: What it binds is unknown.

This sequence joins TRBV11-2 and TRBJ1-6; 7 bases are a match to TRBD1. The TCR was taken from a girl aged 10 to 17 in good health and CMV-seropositive. Sequenced input: PBMCs. This CDR3 reads CASSWDSNSPLHF. In DNA, the CDR3 is TGTGCCAGCAGCTGGGACAGTAATTCACCCCTCCACTTT.